This T cell receptor beta chain came from a study of T-cell memory formation after mild COVID-19. Study at large: Across donors, TCR clusters were largely donor specific.

This CDR3 comprises 13 residues. Trimming removed 5 bases at V and 3 bases at J, with 10 bases between. Looked up from germline, CDR1 is MNHEY and CDR2 is SVGEGT. Whole-study findings and limits: Memory sampled before infection contained some responding clones, suggesting cross-reactive memory joined.

As for this clonotype: Its target is unknown.

The authors produced TCR alpha and TCR beta cDNA libraries with sample barcodes and UMIs by 5'RACE using constant-segment primers. TCRdb fed the 5' RACE reads into MiXCR, producing one record per CDR3 protein. Among 75,000 to 95,000 distinct CDR3 sequences listed, about 15% were seen once. The rearrangement links TRBV6-2 or TRBV6-3 to TRBJ1-2; TRBD1 is a possible D gene (5 bases). The specimen sequenced was PBMCs or a T cell subset sorted from them (not recorded which). This TCR came from a man in his late teens or twenties who had mild COVID-19 (a few samples of this study predate the infection). Cell type and time point are not known. CDR3 protein: CASSGTGYYGYTF. The CDR3 coding sequence is TGTGCCAGCAGTGGGACGGGCTACTATGGCTACACCTTC.